What follows is one T cell receptor (beta chain) and its context. This sample is part of a study of blood T cell repertoires in COVID-19. In the source study's methods: Using reference gene primer amplification, nucleated cell counts were estimated. Sequencing used immunoSEQ multiplex PCR; TCRdb keeps in-frame clones, though not all of them. V and J calls plus clone size are reproduced from that table; the DNA served to infer D and trimming. The table lists 68,000 or so clones, about 85% of them singletons. Recruited during active infection, patients (from Seattle) were subsequently followed longitudinally. The sequencing sample was made of peripheral blood. This sequence originates from a woman in her forties or fifties with COVID-19, enrolled during active disease.

CDR3 protein: CASSLQKSTGHEQYF. In DNA, the CDR3 is TGTGCCAGCAGCTTACAGAAGTCCACAGGCCACGAGCAGTACTTC. The V gene is TRBV7-2, the J gene TRBJ2-7; TRBD1 might be the D (5 bases). V lost 2 bases and J 5 bases, leaving 16 bases between the germline ends. The CDR3 extends over 15 amino acids. Germline assignment: CDR1 SGHTA and CDR2 FQGNSA.